Below are 3 T cell receptor beta chains sequenced from a single sample in a study of blood T cell repertoires in COVID-19 (dated by TCRdb to the early 2020s). Libraries came from the immunoSEQ multiplex PCR assay. TCRdb stores this immuneACCESS table with in-frame sequences only. Part of the clones is absent; in the studies checked, under half of the shortfall reflects unresolved V genes, and no reason is known for the rest. This sample lists around 290,000 clones; about 88% were detected once. The ten largest account for over 2% of the sample. The sample was PBMCs or T cells enriched from blood (not recorded which). The receptor set was obtained from a woman aged 60 to 75 in a cohort exposed to, infected with or recovered from COVID-19 (not recorded which).

V and J are TRBV4-1 and TRBJ2-3, with D tentatively TRBD2 (6 bases). The CDR3 is 16 amino acids. Germline CDR1 is MGHRA and CDR2 is YSYEKL. The V end lost 0 bases, the J end lost 0 bases, and 10 bases lay between the germline ends. CDR3 loop: CASSQDGGASTDTQYF. The CDR3 DNA reads TGCGCCAGCAGCCAAGACGGGGGAGCTAGCACAGATACGCAGTATTTT.

The V gene is TRBV9, the J gene TRBJ1-2; 9 bases match TRBD1. The J segment lost 3 bases and the V segment lost 4 bases, leaving 7 bases of the junction unmatched. CDR1 and CDR2 (germline): SGDLS, YYNGEE. The CDR3 is 15 amino acids. CDR3 coding DNA: TGTGCCAGCAGCCCATCTACAGGGGGCGACTATGGCTACACCTTC. Protein product: CASSPSTGGDYGYTF.

The chain combines TRBV5-1 with TRBJ2-7; 9 bases line up with TRBD2. V dropped 4 bases and J dropped 4; count of bases not matched to a gene: 21. This CDR3 region has 19 residues. Looked up from germline, CDR1 is SGHRS and CDR2 is YFSETQ. Written as DNA, the CDR3 is TGCGCCAGCAGCCTCCCCTGGGGACTAGCAGTTCCCAACACTTACGAGCAGTACTTC. This encodes CASSLPWGLAVPNTYEQYF.